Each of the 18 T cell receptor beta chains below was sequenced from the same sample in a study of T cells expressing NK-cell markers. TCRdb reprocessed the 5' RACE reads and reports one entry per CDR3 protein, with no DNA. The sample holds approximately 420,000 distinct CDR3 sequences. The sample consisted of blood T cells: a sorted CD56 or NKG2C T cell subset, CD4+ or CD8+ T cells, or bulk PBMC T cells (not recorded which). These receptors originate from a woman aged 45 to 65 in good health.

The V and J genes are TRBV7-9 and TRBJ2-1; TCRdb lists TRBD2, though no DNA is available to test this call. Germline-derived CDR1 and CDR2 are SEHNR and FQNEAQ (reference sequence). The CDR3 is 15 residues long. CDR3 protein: CASTDHSGRTNEQFF.

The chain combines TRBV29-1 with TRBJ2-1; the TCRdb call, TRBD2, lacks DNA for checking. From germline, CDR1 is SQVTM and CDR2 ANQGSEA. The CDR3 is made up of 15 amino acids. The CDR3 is CSVDWLAKMGYEQFF.

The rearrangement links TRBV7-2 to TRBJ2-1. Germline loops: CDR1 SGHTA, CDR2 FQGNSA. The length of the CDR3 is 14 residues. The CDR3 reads CASSLSRTRNEQFF.

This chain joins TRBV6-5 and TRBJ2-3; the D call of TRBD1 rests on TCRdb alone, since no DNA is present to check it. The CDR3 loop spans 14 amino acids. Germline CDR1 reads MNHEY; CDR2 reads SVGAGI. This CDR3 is CASSRTGGLDTQYF.

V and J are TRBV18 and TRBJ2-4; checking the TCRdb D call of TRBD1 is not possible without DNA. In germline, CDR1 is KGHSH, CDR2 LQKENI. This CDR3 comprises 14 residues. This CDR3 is CASSRTGAKNIQYF.

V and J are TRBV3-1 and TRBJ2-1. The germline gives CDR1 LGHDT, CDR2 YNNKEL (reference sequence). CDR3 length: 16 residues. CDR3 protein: CASSQEKLHNIREQFF.

This CDR3 reads CAISGLAANTGELFF. V gene TRBV10-3 combines with J gene TRBJ2-2; TCRdb's D gene call, TRBD2, goes unchecked for lack of DNA. Looked up from germline, CDR1 is ENHRY and CDR2 is SYGVKD. The CDR3 loop spans 15 amino acids.

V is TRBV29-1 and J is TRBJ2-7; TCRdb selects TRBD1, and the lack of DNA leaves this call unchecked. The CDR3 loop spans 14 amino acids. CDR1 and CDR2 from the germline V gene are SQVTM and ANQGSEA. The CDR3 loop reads CSVGGRQGVYEQYF.

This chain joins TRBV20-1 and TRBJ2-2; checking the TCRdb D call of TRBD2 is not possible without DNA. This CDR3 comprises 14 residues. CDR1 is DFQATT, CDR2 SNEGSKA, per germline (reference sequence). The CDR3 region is CSARPGLGSGELFF.

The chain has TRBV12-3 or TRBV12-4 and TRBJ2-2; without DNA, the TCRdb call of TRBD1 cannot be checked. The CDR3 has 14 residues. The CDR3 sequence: CASSHPTGPGELFF.

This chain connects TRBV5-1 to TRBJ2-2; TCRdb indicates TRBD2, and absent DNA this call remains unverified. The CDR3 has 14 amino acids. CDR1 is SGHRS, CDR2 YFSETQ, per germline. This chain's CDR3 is CASSKGLATGELFF.

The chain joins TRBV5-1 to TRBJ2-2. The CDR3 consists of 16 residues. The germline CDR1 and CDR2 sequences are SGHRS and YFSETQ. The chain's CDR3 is CASSFGVRLNTGELFF. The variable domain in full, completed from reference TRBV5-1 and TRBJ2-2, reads KAGVTQTPRYLIKTRGQQVTLSCSPISGHRSVSWYQQTPGQGLQFLFEYFSETQRNKGNFPGRFSGRQFSNSRSEMNVSTLELGDSALYLCASSFGVRLNTGELFFGEGSRLTVL.

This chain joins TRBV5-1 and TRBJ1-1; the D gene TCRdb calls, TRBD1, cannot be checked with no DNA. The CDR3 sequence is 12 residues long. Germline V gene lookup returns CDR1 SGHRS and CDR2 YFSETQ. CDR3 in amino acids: CASSAPDRGAFF.

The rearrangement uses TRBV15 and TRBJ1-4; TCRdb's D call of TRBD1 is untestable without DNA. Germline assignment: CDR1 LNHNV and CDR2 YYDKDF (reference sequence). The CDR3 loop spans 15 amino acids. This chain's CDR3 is CATSGTGTGAEKLFF. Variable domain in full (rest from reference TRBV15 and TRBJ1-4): DAMVIQNPRYQVTQFGKPVTLSCSQTLNHNVMYWYQQKSSQAPKLLFHYYDKDFNNEADTPDNFQSRRPNTSFCFLDIRSPGLGDTAMYLCATSGTGTGAEKLFFGSGTQLSVL.

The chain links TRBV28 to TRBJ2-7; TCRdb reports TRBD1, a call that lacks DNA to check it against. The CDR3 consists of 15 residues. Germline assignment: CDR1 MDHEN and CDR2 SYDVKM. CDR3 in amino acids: CASSFLGDRPYEQYF. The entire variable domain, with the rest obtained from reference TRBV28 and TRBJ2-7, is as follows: DVKVTQSSRYLVKRTGEKVFLECVQDMDHENMFWYRQDPGLGLRLIYFSYDVKMKEKGDIPEGYSVSREKKERFSLILESASTNQTSMYLCASSFLGDRPYEQYFGPGTRLTVT.

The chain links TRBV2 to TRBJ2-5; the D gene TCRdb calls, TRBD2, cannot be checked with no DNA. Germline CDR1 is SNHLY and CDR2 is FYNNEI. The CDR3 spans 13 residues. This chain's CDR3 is CASGEGMPETQYF.

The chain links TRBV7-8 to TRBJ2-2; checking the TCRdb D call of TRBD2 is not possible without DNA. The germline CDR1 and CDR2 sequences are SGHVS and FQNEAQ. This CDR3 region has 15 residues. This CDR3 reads CASSLSSDDTGELFF.

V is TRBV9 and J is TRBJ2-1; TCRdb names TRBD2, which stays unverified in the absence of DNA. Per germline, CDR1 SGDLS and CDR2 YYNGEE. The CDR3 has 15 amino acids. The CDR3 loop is CASSAGTSWYNEQFF. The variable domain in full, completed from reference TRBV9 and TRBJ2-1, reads DSGVTQTPKHLITATGQRVTLRCSPRSGDLSVYWYQQSLDQGLQFLIQYYNGEERAKGNILERFSAQQFPDLHSELNLSSLELGDSALYFCASSAGTSWYNEQFFGPGTRLTVL.